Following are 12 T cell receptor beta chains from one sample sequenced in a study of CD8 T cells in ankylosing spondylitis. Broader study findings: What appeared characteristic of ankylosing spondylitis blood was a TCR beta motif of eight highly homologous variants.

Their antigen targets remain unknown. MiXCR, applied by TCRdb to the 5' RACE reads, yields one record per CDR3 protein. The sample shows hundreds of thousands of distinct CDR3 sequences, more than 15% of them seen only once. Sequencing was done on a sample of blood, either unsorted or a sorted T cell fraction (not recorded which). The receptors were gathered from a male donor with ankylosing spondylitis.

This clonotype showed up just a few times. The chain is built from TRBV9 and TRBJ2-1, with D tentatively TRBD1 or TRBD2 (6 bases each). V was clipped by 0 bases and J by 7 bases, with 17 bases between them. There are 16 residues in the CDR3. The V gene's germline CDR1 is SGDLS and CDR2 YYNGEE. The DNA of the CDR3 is TGTGCCAGCAGCGTAGGAGGCAGGGGAGGTAGAAATGAGCAGTTCTTC. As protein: CASSVGGRGGRNEQFF. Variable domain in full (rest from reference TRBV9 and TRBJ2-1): DSGVTQTPKHLITATGQRVTLRCSPRSGDLSVYWYQQSLDQGLQFLIQYYNGEERAKGNILERFSAQQFPDLHSELNLSSLELGDSALYFCASSVGGRGGRNEQFFGPGTRLTVL.

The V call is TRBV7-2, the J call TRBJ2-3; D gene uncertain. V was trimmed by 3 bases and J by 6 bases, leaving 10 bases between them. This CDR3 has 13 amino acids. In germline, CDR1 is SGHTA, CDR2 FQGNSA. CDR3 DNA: TGTGCCAGCAGCTTCTCAAGAAGCGATACGCAGTATTTT. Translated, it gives CASSFSRSDTQYF.

The CDR3 protein is CASTTSGSDNEQFF. CDR3 bases: TGTGCCAGCACCACTAGCGGGAGTGACAATGAGCAGTTCTTC. The chain uses TRBV9 and TRBJ2-1; TRBD2 matches 11 bases. This CDR3 has 14 amino acids. Trimming removed 6 bases from V and 5 bases from J; junction bases left unmatched: 4. Germline CDR1 reads SGDLS; CDR2 reads YYNGEE. The whole variable domain, remainder taken from reference TRBV9 and TRBJ2-1, is DSGVTQTPKHLITATGQRVTLRCSPRSGDLSVYWYQQSLDQGLQFLIQYYNGEERAKGNILERFSAQQFPDLHSELNLSSLELGDSALYFCASTTSGSDNEQFFGPGTRLTVL.

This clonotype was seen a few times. CDR3 DNA: TGCAGTGCGCTGGAGGGACGGGGGTACAATGAGCAGTTCTTC. As protein: CSALEGRGYNEQFF. The rearrangement links TRBV20-1 to TRBJ2-1; D might be TRBD2 (6 bases). This CDR3 contains 14 residues. The germline CDR1 and CDR2 sequences are DFQATT and SNEGSKA (reference sequence). Deletions cut 6 bases from V and 4 bases from J, with 16 bases between.

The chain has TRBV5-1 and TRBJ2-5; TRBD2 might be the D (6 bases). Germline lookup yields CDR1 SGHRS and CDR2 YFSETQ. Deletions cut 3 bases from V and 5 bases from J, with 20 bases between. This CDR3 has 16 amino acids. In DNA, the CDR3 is TGCGCCAGCAGCTCCGGGGGTAGAGCCGTAACGGAGACCCAGTACTTC. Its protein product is CASSSGGRAVTETQYF.

The CDR3 reads CASSLEPTITGGAFF. The CDR3 DNA sequence: TGTGCCAGCAGCTTGGAACCTACCATCACCGGTGGAGCTTTCTTT. The chain is built from TRBV5-4 and TRBJ1-1; D unclear. Germline CDR1 and CDR2: SGHNT and YYREEE (reference sequence). V was shortened by 0 bases and J by 10 bases, with 19 bases between the two germline ends. This CDR3 contains 15 residues.

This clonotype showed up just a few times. This CDR3 reads CATSGTRTDTQYF. The CDR3 DNA sequence: TGTGCCACCAGTGGGACACGCACAGATACGCAGTATTTT. The rearrangement links TRBV24-1 to TRBJ2-3; D possibly corresponds to TRBD1 (5 bases). Trimming took 5 bases from V and 1 from J, leaving 6 bases between them. Germline V gives CDR1 KGHDR, CDR2 SFDVKD. CDR3 size: 13 residues.

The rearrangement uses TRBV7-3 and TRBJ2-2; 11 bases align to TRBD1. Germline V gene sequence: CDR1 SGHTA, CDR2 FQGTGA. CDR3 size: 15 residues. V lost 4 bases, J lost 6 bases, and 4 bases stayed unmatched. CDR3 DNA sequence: TGTGCCAGCAGCTCCTGGGGACAGGGGGCCGGGGAGCTGTTTTTT. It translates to CASSSWGQGAGELFF.

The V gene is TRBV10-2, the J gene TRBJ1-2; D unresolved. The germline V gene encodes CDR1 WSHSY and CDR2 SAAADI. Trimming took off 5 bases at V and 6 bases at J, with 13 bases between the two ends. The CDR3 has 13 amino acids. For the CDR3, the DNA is TGCGCCAGCAGTCGATCAGAACTAAATGGCTACACCTTC. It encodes CASSRSELNGYTF.

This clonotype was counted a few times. As DNA, the CDR3 is TGTGCCAGCGGCGTGGGGGCAGATACGCAGTATTTT. Translated: CASGVGADTQYF. The chain couples TRBV27 to TRBJ2-3; D may be TRBD1 or TRBD2 (5 bases each). In germline, CDR1 is MNHEY, CDR2 SMNVEV (reference sequence). There are 12 residues in the CDR3. The V end was cut by 8 bases, the J end by 4 bases, with 10 bases between.

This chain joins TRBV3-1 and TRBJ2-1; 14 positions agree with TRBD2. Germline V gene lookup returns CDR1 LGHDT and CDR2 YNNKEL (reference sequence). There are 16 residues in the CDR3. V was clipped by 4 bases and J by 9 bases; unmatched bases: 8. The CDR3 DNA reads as TGTGCCAGCAGCCTCCGACTAGCGGGAGGGCCTGGTGAGCAGTTCTTC. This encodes CASSLRLAGGPGEQFF.

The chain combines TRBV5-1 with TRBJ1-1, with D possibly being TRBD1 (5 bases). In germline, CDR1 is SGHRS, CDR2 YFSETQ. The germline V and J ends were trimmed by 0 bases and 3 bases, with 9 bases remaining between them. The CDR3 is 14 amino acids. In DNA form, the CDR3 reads TGCGCCAGCAGCTTGGTAGTGGGGGACACTGAAGCTTTCTTT. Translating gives CASSLVVGDTEAFF. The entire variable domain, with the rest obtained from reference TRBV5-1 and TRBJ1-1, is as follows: KAGVTQTPRYLIKTRGQQVTLSCSPISGHRSVSWYQQTPGQGLQFLFEYFSETQRNKGNFPGRFSGRQFSNSRSEMNVSTLELGDSALYLCASSLVVGDTEAFFGQGTRLTVV.